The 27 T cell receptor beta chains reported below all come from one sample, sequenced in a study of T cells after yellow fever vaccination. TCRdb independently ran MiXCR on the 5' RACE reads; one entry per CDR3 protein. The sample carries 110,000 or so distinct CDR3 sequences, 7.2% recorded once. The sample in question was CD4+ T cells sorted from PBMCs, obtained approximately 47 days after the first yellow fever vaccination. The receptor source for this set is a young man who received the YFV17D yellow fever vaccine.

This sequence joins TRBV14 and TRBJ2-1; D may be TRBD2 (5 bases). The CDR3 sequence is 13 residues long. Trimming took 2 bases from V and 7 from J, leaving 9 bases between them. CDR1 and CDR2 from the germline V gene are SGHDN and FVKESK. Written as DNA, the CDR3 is TGTGCCAGCAGCCAAACACGGGGAAATGAGCAGTTCTTC. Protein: CASSQTRGNEQFF.

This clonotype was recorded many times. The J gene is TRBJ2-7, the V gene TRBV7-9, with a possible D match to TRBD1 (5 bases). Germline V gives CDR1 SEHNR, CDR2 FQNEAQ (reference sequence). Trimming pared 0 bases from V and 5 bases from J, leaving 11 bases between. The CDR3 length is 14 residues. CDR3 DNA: TGTGCCAGCAGCTTAGCGGGTGGCAGGGACGAGCAGTACTTC. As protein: CASSLAGGRDEQYF.

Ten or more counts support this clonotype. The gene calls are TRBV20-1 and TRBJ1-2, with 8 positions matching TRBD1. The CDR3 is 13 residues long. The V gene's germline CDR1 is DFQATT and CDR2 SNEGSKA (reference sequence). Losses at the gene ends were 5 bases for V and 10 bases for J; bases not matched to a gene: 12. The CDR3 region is CSAEIPGQETYTF. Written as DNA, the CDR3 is TGCAGTGCTGAGATCCCGGGACAGGAGACCTACACCTTC.

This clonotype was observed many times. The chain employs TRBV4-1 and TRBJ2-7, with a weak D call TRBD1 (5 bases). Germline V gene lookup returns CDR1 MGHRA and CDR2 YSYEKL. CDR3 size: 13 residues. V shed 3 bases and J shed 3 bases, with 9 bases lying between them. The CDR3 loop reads CASSQGRYYEQYF. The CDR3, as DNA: TGCGCCAGCAGCCAGGGGCGGTACTACGAGCAGTACTTC.

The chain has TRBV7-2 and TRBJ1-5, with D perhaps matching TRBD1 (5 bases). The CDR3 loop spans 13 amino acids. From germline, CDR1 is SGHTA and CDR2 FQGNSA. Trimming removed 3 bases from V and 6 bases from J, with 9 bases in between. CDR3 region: CASSLAGTQPQHF. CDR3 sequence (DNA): TGTGCCAGCAGCTTGGCAGGGACTCAGCCCCAGCATTTT.

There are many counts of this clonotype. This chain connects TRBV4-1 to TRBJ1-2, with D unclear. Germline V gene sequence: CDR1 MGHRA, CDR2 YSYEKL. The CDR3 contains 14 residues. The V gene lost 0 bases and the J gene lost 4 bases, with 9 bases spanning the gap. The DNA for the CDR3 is TGCGCCAGCAGCCAAGAGGAAGGACCCTATGGCTACACCTTC. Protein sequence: CASSQEEGPYGYTF.

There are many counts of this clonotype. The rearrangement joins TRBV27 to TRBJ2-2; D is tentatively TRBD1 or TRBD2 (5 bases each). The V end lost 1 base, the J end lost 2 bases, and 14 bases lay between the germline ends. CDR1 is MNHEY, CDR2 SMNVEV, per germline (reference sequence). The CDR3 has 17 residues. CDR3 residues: CASSLFTGTPNTGELFF. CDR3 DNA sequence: TGTGCCAGCAGTTTATTTACGGGGACCCCTAACACCGGGGAGCTGTTTTTT.

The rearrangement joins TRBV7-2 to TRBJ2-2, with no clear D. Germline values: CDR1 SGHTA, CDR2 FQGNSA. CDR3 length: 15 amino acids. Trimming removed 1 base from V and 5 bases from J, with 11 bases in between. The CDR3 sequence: CASSLVVGITGELFF. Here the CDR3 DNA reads TGTGCCAGCAGCTTAGTAGTGGGAATAACCGGGGAGCTGTTTTTT.

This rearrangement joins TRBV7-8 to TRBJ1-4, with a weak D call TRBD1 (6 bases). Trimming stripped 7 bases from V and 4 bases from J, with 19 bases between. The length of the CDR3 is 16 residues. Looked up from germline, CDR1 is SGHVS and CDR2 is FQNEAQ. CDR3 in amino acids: CASNEYRAGVNEKLFF. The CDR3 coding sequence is TGTGCCAGCAACGAGTACAGGGCTGGGGTTAATGAAAAACTGTTTTTT.

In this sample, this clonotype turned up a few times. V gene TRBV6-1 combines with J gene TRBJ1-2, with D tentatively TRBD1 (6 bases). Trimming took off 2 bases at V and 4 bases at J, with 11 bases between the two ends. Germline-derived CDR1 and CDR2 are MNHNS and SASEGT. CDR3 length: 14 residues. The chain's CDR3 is CASSEPTGLYGYTF. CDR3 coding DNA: TGTGCCAGCAGTGAACCGACAGGTCTCTATGGCTACACCTTC.

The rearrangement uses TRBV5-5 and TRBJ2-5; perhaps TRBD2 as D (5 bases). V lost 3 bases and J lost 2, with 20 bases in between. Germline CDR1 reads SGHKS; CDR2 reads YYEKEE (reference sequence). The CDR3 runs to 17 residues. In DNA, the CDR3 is TGTGCCAGCAGCTCAGCGCCTACCGGAGGATCACAAGAGACCCAGTACTTC. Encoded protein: CASSSAPTGGSQETQYF.

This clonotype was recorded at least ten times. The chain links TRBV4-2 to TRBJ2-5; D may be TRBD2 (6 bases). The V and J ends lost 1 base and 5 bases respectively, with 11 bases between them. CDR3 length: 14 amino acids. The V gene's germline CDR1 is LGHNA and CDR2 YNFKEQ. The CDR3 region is CASSQGSAGETQYF. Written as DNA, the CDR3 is TGTGCCAGCAGCCAAGGGTCGGCGGGGGAGACCCAGTACTTC.

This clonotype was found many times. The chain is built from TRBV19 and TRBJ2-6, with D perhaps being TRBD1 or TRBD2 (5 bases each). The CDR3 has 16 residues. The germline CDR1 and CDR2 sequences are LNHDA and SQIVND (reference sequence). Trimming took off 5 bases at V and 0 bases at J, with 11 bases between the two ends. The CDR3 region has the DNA TGTGCCAGTAGTCCGGGACCGAACTCTGGGGCCAACGTCCTGACTTTC. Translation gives CASSPGPNSGANVLTF.

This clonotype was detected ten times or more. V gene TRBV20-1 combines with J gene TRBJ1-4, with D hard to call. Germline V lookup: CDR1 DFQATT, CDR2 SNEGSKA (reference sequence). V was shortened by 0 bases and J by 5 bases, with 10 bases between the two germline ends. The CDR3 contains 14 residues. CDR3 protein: CSARDQGYNEKLFF. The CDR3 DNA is TGCAGTGCTAGAGATCAAGGATACAATGAAAAACTGTTTTTT.

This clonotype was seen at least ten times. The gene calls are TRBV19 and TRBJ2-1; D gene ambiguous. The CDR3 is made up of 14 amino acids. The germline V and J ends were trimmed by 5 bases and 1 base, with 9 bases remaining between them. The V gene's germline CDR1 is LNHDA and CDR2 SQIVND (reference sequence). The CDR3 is CASSSTRSYNEQFF. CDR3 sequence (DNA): TGTGCCAGTAGTTCGACGAGATCCTACAATGAGCAGTTCTTC.

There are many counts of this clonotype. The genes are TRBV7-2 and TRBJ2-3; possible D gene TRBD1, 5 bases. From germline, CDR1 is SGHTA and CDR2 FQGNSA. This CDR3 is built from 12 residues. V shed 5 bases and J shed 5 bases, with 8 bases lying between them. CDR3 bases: TGTGCCAGCAGCATTCAGGGAGATACGCAGTATTTT. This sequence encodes CASSIQGDTQYF.

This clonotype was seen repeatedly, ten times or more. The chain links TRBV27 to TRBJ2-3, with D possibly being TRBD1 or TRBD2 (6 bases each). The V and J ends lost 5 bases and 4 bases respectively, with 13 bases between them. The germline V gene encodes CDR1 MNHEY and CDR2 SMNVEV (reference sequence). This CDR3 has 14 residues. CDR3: CASSPWGAPDTQYF. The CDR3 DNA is TGTGCCAGCAGTCCTTGGGGGGCGCCAGATACGCAGTATTTT.

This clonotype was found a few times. The CDR3 is CASSRGGTGYLGFYNEQFF. The CDR3 DNA reads TGTGCCAGCAGCCGAGGAGGGACAGGATATTTGGGTTTCTACAATGAGCAGTTCTTC. The chain uses TRBV11-2 and TRBJ2-1, with 8 bases that match TRBD1. Losses at the gene ends were 5 bases for V and 3 bases for J; bases not matched to a gene: 18. This CDR3 is 19 amino acids long. CDR1 SGHAT and CDR2 FQNNGV come from the germline V gene.

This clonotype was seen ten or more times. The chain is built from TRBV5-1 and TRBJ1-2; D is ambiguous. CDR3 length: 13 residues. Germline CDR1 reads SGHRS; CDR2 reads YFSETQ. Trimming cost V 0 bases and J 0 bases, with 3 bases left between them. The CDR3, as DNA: TGCGCCAGCAGCTTGGTGCCTAACTATGGCTACACCTTC. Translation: CASSLVPNYGYTF.

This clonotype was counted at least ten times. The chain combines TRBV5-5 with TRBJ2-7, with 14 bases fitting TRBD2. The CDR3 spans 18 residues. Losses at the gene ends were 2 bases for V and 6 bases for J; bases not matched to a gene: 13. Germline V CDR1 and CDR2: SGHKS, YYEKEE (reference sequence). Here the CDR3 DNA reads TGTGCCAGCAGCTTAAGGGTCCGACTAGCGGGGGGGCCGATCGAGCAGTACGTC. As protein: CASSLRVRLAGGPIEQYV.

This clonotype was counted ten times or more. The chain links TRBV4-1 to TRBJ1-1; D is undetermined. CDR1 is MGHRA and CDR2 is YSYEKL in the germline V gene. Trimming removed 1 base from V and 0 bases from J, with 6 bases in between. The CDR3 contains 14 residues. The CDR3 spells CASSQGTLNTEAFF. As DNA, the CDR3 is TGCGCCAGCAGCCAAGGGACTTTGAACACTGAAGCTTTCTTT.

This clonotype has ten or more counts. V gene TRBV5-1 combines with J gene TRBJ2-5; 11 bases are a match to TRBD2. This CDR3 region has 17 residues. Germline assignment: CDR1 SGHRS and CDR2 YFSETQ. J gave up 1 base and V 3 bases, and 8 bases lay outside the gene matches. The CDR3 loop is CASSWLMTSGTQETQYF. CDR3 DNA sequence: TGCGCCAGCAGCTGGCTAATGACTAGCGGGACCCAAGAGACCCAGTACTTC. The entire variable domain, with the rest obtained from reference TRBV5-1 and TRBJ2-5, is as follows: KAGVTQTPRYLIKTRGQQVTLSCSPISGHRSVSWYQQTPGQGLQFLFEYFSETQRNKGNFPGRFSGRQFSNSRSEMNVSTLELGDSALYLCASSWLMTSGTQETQYFGPGTRLLVL.

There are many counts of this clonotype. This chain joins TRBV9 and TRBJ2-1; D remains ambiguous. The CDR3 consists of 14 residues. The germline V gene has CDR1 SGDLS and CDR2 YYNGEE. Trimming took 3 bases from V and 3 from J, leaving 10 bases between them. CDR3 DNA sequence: TGTGCCAGCAGCGAGACGAGCAACTACAATGAGCAGTTCTTC. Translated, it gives CASSETSNYNEQFF. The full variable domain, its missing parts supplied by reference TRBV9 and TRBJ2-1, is DSGVTQTPKHLITATGQRVTLRCSPRSGDLSVYWYQQSLDQGLQFLIQYYNGEERAKGNILERFSAQQFPDLHSELNLSSLELGDSALYFCASSETSNYNEQFFGPGTRLTVL.

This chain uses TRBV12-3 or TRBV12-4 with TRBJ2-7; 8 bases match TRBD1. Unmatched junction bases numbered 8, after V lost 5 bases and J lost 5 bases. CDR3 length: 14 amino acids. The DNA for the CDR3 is TGTGCCAGCAGTCCACAGGGGGAGGTCCACGAGCAGTACTTC. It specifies CASSPQGEVHEQYF.

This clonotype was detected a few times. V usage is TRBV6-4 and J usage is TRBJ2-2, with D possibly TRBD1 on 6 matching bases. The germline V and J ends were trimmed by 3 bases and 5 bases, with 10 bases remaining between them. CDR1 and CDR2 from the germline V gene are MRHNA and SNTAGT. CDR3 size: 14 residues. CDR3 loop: CASSETGITGELFF. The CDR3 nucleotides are TGTGCCAGCAGTGAGACAGGCATTACCGGGGAGCTGTTTTTT.

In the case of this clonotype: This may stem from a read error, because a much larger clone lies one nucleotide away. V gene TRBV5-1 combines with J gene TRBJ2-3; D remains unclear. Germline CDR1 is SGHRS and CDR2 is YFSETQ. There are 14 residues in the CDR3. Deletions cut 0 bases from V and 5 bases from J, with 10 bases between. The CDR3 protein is CASSLGWGIDTQYF. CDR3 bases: TGCGCCAGCAGCTTGGGCTGGGGAATAGATACGCAGTATTTT.

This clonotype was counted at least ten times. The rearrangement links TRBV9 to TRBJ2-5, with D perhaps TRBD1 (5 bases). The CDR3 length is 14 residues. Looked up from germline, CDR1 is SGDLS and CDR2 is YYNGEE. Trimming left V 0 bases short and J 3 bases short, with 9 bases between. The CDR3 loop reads CASSVGATEETQYF. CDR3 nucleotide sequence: TGTGCCAGCAGCGTAGGAGCGACAGAAGAGACCCAGTACTTC.